This T cell receptor (beta chain) derives from a study of Ad26.COV2.S vaccination and SARS-CoV-2 variants. Study outcomes and limitations: Placebo recipients and vaccine recipients were similar in non-spike TCR breadth. The study found higher spike-specific TCR breadth in vaccine than placebo recipients. Responses of T cells in total may have been underestimated by the TCR breadth and depth analyses.

This CDR3 contains 13 residues. Germline lookup yields CDR1 SGHNT and CDR2 YYREEE (reference sequence). Trimming cost V 2 bases and J 5 bases, with 10 bases left between them. This table comes from immunoSEQ multiplex PCR, and its TCRdb copy is limited to in-frame clones, with some not included. The data contain 350,000 to 450,000 clones, roughly 94% of them seen just once; the ten biggest clones take up roughly 3.9%. A note on this clone: Antigen unknown.

The chain combines TRBV5-4 with TRBJ2-5; tentatively, D is TRBD2 (5 bases). This receptor was identified in a human donor who had recovered from COVID-19. The sample consisted of peripheral blood, taken after recovery from COVID-19. The chain's CDR3 is CASSFVPGETQYF. Here the CDR3 DNA reads TGTGCCAGCAGCTTTGTCCCGGGGGAGACCCAGTACTTC.